This TCR beta chain came from a study of control samples from healthy donors and cancer patients. The table came from immunoSEQ multiplex PCR; TCRdb's copy has only in-frame clones and leaves some out. Altogether about 130,000 clones are present, roughly 84% being singletons, with the ten largest covering more than 2.5%. The V gene lost 7 bases and the J gene lost 0 bases, with 22 bases spanning the gap. The CDR3 spans 18 residues. CDR1 MDHEN and CDR2 SYDVKM come from the germline V gene. This TCR was recovered from a man aged 45-60 years in good health. V is TRBV28 and J is TRBJ1-3; possibly TRBD1 for D (5 bases). The sample was blood. The CDR3 here is CASTGHRDGRFSGNTIYF. The DNA for the CDR3 is TGTGCCAGCACCGGTCACCGGGACGGACGTTTCTCTGGAAACACCATATATTTT.